The 12 T cell receptor beta chains listed next were all sequenced from one sample in a study of T cells in Graves' hyperthyroidism and ophthalmopathy. TCR beta CDR3 region amplification was performed from RNA transcripts. During a first-round RT-PCR of the TCR CDR3, the HTBI primer set was used. TCRdb ran MiXCR on the multiplex PCR reads and lists one entry per CDR3 protein. The data contain under 400,000 distinct CDR3 sequences, 25% of them singletons. What was sequenced was blood. The receptors were sampled from a man in his fifties or sixties with Graves' hyperthyroidism.

The genes are TRBV3-1 and TRBJ2-7; 11 nucleotides match TRBD1. CDR3 size: 16 residues. Germline loops: CDR1 LGHDT, CDR2 YNNKEL (reference sequence). V gave up 5 bases and J gave up 5 bases; unmatched junction bases: 11. The CDR3, as DNA: TGTGCCAGCAGCTCCCGGACAGGGGGCGCAATGGACGAGCAGTACTTC. Protein: CASSSRTGGAMDEQYF.

This chain uses TRBV10-3 with TRBJ2-1, with D unclear. The germline gives CDR1 ENHRY, CDR2 SYGVKD. The CDR3 runs to 15 residues. The germline V and J ends were trimmed by 2 bases and 0 bases, with 8 bases remaining between them. The DNA of the CDR3 is TGTGCCATCAGTGAGACCGCGAGCTCCTACAATGAGCAGTTCTTC. Translation: CAISETASSYNEQFF.

This clonotype was recorded many times. V gene TRBV11-2 combines with J gene TRBJ2-5; the D is unclear. This CDR3 contains 14 residues. Trimming cost V 3 bases and J 2 bases, with 10 bases left between them. Germline V gene data show CDR1 as SGHAT and CDR2 as FQNNGV. CDR3 sequence: CASSLAAEQETQYF. The CDR3 DNA is TGTGCCAGCAGCTTGGCGGCAGAGCAAGAGACCCAGTACTTC.

V is TRBV7-9 and J is TRBJ2-1; D is undetermined. The CDR3 runs to 17 residues. V lost 1 base, J lost 5 bases, and 18 bases lay in between. Germline lookup yields CDR1 SEHNR and CDR2 FQNEAQ (reference sequence). The CDR3 DNA reads as TGTGCCAGCAGCTTAGGAGGCCTAGGTTTTTATGACAATGAGCAGTTCTTC. Amino acids: CASSLGGLGFYDNEQFF.

The chain has TRBV28 and TRBJ2-7; D gene uncertain. Deletions cut 3 bases from V and 2 bases from J, with 11 bases between. CDR1 is MDHEN and CDR2 is SYDVKM in the germline V gene. CDR3 size: 14 residues. CDR3: CASSLARKAYEQYF. In nucleotides, the CDR3 is TGTGCCAGCAGTTTGGCCAGAAAAGCCTACGAGCAGTACTTC.

In this sample, this clonotype turned up a few times. This chain connects TRBV10-3 to TRBJ2-7, with 7 bases matching TRBD1. The V gene's germline CDR1 is ENHRY and CDR2 SYGVKD. The length of the CDR3 is 14 residues. The J segment lost 0 bases and the V segment lost 6 bases, leaving 5 bases of the junction unmatched. In nucleotides, the CDR3 is TGTGCCATCAGGCCGACAGGGACCTCCTACGAGCAGTACTTC. Amino acids: CAIRPTGTSYEQYF.

The V and J genes are TRBV18 and TRBJ2-5, with 10 bases lining up with TRBD1. Germline V CDR1 and CDR2: KGHSH, LQKENI. The CDR3 length is 16 residues. The V segment lost 2 bases and the J segment 4 bases; nucleotides outside the gene matches: 7. This CDR3 reads CASSPILGQGLETQYF. The CDR3 bases are TGTGCCAGCTCACCAATCCTGGGACAGGGGTTAGAGACCCAGTACTTC.

The chain couples TRBV12-3 or TRBV12-4 to TRBJ2-2; D possibly corresponds to TRBD1 (7 bases). The V end was cut by 5 bases, the J end by 4 bases, with 11 bases between. The CDR3 covers 14 residues. CDR3 sequence reads: CASSPGGGTGELFF. For the CDR3, the DNA is TGTGCCAGCAGTCCAGGGGGAGGCACCGGGGAGCTGTTTTTT.

The chain links TRBV19 to TRBJ1-1; D is unresolved. The CDR3 is 13 amino acids. V lost 3 bases and J 5 bases, leaving 10 bases between the germline ends. The germline V gene has CDR1 LNHDA and CDR2 SQIVND (reference sequence). CDR3 DNA sequence: TGTGCCAGTAGTATGGGCAGTTGGACTGAAGCTTTCTTT. This encodes CASSMGSWTEAFF.

This clonotype turned up a few times. This rearrangement joins TRBV28 to TRBJ1-4; D possibly corresponds to TRBD1 (6 bases). The CDR3 totals 17 residues. In germline, CDR1 is MDHEN, CDR2 SYDVKM. Trimming took off 6 bases at V and 3 bases at J, with 20 bases between the two ends. Written as DNA, the CDR3 is TGTGCCAGCAGGGGGGTGGGGTTGGGGGCATCTAATGAAAAACTGTTTTTT. It is translated as CASRGVGLGASNEKLFF.

This clonotype has a count of ten or more. The rearrangement uses TRBV7-2 and TRBJ2-3; 8 positions match TRBD1. Germline CDR1 is SGHTA and CDR2 is FQGNSA. This CDR3 has 15 residues. Trimming cost V 5 bases and J 4 bases; bases outside gene matches: 8. The CDR3 sequence is CASSISTGDADTQYF. Written as DNA, the CDR3 is TGTGCCAGCAGCATCTCGACAGGGGATGCAGATACGCAGTATTTT.

There are many counts of this clonotype. The rearrangement joins TRBV7-3 to TRBJ2-1; D gene uncertain. Trimming shortened V by 8 bases and J by 4 bases, and 12 bases separated the two germline ends. The CDR3 loop spans 13 amino acids. Germline values: CDR1 SGHTA, CDR2 FQGTGA. This CDR3 reads CASGTQKYNEQFF. The DNA for the CDR3 is TGTGCCAGCGGCACTCAAAAATACAATGAGCAGTTCTTC.